The 27 T cell receptor beta chains reported below all come from one sample, sequenced in a study of T cells after yellow fever vaccination. MiXCR, run by TCRdb on the 5' RACE reads, gives a single entry per CDR3 protein. The data show about 130,000 distinct CDR3 sequences, with under 8% seen just once and more than 0.6% held by the top ten. Sequenced material: CD4+ T cells sorted from PBMCs, taken 10 days after the yellow fever booster vaccination. These receptors were taken from a man aged 30 to 45 who received the YFV17D yellow fever vaccine.

Many counts were recorded for this clonotype. V and J are TRBV12-3 or TRBV12-4 and TRBJ1-2; no firm D call. This CDR3 has 12 amino acids. V dropped 0 bases and J dropped 5 bases, with 4 bases sitting between them. The CDR3 sequence is CASSLAGYGYTF. The CDR3 coding sequence is TGTGCCAGCAGTTTAGCGGGGTATGGCTACACCTTC.

The sample holds many counts of this clonotype. J is TRBJ2-3 and V is TRBV5-1; TRBD2 might be the D (5 bases). With 5 bases removed from V and 2 bases from J, the gap between germline ends came to 9 bases. The CDR3 is 13 residues long. Looked up from germline, CDR1 is SGHRS and CDR2 is YFSETQ. CDR3 DNA sequence: TGCGCCAGCAGTTACCGGGACACAGATACGCAGTATTTT. Translation gives CASSYRDTDTQYF.

This clonotype was found a few times. This chain uses TRBV12-3 or TRBV12-4 with TRBJ1-6; no clear D. The CDR3 loop spans 12 amino acids. The V gene lost 4 bases and the J gene lost 7 bases, with 5 bases spanning the gap. The CDR3 DNA is TGTGCCAGCAGTTCTCAAAATTCACCCCTCCACTTT. Translation gives CASSSQNSPLHF.

The table lists this clonotype with many counts. The rearrangement uses TRBV7-9 and TRBJ1-1; a weak D match, TRBD1 (5 bases). There are 13 residues in the CDR3. CDR1 SEHNR and CDR2 FQNEAQ come from the germline V gene (reference sequence). Trimming took off 5 bases at V and 6 bases at J, with 13 bases between the two ends. The DNA for the CDR3 is TGTGCCAGCAGCATAGGGGTCATCGCTGAAGCTTTCTTT. It translates to CASSIGVIAEAFF. Full variable domain (remainder filled in from reference TRBV7-9 and TRBJ1-1): DTGVSQNPRHKITKRGQNVTFRCDPISEHNRLYWYRQTLGQGPEFLTYFQNEAQLEKSRLLSDRFSAERPKGSFSTLEIQRTEQGDSAMYLCASSIGVIAEAFFGQGTRLTVV.

This clonotype was recorded at least ten times. V usage is TRBV29-1 and J usage is TRBJ2-1; the D gene is possibly TRBD2 (5 bases). Trimming removed 3 bases at V and 11 bases at J, with 17 bases between. Germline V CDR1 and CDR2: SQVTM, ANQGSEA. CDR3 size: 13 residues. The CDR3 sequence is CSVDYSSGIQQFF. CDR3 coding DNA: TGCAGCGTTGATTATAGTTCGGGGATTCAGCAGTTCTTC.

The sample holds many counts of this clonotype. The V gene is TRBV12-3 or TRBV12-4, the J gene TRBJ1-2; perhaps TRBD1 as D (5 bases). The CDR3 is 14 amino acids. V gave up 5 bases and J gave up 4 bases, with 14 bases separating them. Here the CDR3 DNA reads TGTGCCAGCAGTACTCAGGGACCCCTCTATGGCTACACCTTC. As protein: CASSTQGPLYGYTF.

J is TRBJ1-5 and V is TRBV30; weak D call: TRBD1 (6 bases). The V gene lost 0 bases and the J gene lost 9 bases, with 12 bases spanning the gap. Germline assignment: CDR1 GTSNPN and CDR2 SVGIG (reference sequence). CDR3 length: 13 amino acids. The CDR3 loop reads CAWSVRGRGPQHF. In DNA form, the CDR3 reads TGTGCCTGGAGTGTACGGGGGCGTGGGCCCCAGCATTTT.

This clonotype occurred many times. The chain carries TRBV5-1 and TRBJ2-7, with D uncertain. The germline CDR1 and CDR2 sequences are SGHRS and YFSETQ. CDR3 length equals 18 residues. Trimming cost V 10 bases and J 3 bases, with 32 bases left between them. The CDR3 DNA reads as TGCGCCGACTTACCCTCAATGGCGGTTGAGGCCTGGGGCTACGAGCAGTACTTC. It yields the protein CADLPSMAVEAWGYEQYF. Complete variable domain (other parts from reference TRBV5-1 and TRBJ2-7): KAGVTQTPRYLIKTRGQQVTLSCSPISGHRSVSWYQQTPGQGLQFLFEYFSETQRNKGNFPGRFSGRQFSNSRSEMNVSTLELGDSALYLCADLPSMAVEAWGYEQYFGPGTRLTVT.

This clonotype was counted many times. The rearrangement joins TRBV29-1 to TRBJ2-7; 10 bases are a match to TRBD2. The CDR3 is made up of 15 amino acids. After removal of 3 bases from V and 1 base from J, the junction contained 6 bases not matched to a gene. Germline lookup yields CDR1 SQVTM and CDR2 ANQGSEA. CDR3 coding DNA: TGCAGCGTTGAGCCGAGCGGGGGGGGTTCCTACGAGCAGTACTTC. Translated, it gives CSVEPSGGGSYEQYF.

This clonotype has a handful of counts. The chain employs TRBV5-4 and TRBJ2-2, with 10 bases aligning to TRBD2. CDR1 SGHNT and CDR2 YYREEE come from the germline V gene (reference sequence). The ends lost 3 bases at V and 2 bases at J; junction bases unmatched: 4. The CDR3 has 16 residues. This CDR3 is CASSSRTSGNTGELFF. The CDR3 DNA reads TGTGCCAGCAGCTCACGGACTAGCGGAAACACCGGGGAGCTGTTTTTT.

There are many counts of this clonotype. The junction does not match germline at one end; this may be a read error. The J gene is TRBJ2-1, the V gene TRBV12-3 or TRBV12-4; D remains unclear. The CDR3 consists of 11 residues. The CDR3 DNA follows: TGTGCCAGCACCGCCGTTGAGACTCTGGTGTTC. Encoded protein: CASTAVETLVF.

This clonotype was detected ten times or more. The V and J genes are TRBV5-4 and TRBJ2-2; D is unclear. CDR1 and CDR2 from the germline V gene are SGHNT and YYREEE (reference sequence). The CDR3 covers 16 residues. Deletions cut 0 bases from V and 7 bases from J, with 16 bases between. The CDR3 DNA sequence: TGTGCCAGCAGCTTGGGCCCCGGTCTAGTTGGCGGGGAGCTGTTTTTT. Translation gives CASSLGPGLVGGELFF. The variable domain in full, completed from reference TRBV5-4 and TRBJ2-2, reads ETGVTQSPTHLIKTRGQQVTLRCSSQSGHNTVSWYQQALGQGPQFIFQYYREEENGRGNFPPRFSGLQFPNYSSELNVNALELDDSALYLCASSLGPGLVGGELFFGEGSRLTVL.

This clonotype was found many times. Germline is not matched at one junction end, which may reflect a read error. The CDR3 coding sequence is TGTGCCAGCACCCAAACCGGGGCGAACACTGAAGCTTTCTTT. It translates to CASTQTGANTEAFF. V and J are TRBV3-1 and TRBJ1-1; D may be TRBD1 (5 bases). Germline CDR1 is LGHDT and CDR2 is YNNKEL (reference sequence). This CDR3 is built from 14 residues.

This clonotype was counted at least ten times. The V gene is TRBV5-6, the J gene TRBJ2-6; unclear D gene. Germline CDR1 and CDR2: SGHDT and YYEEEE. The CDR3 runs 16 residues. Trimming took off 4 bases at V and 2 bases at J, with 13 bases between the two ends. In DNA, the CDR3 is TGTGCCAGCAGCGGTGACGGTCATGCTGGGGCCAACGTCCTGACTTTC. This translates into CASSGDGHAGANVLTF.

Regarding this clonotype: This sequence may be a read error, since a much larger clone differs from it by one base. The rearrangement joins TRBV28 to TRBJ2-7, with 8 bases that match TRBD1. Germline V CDR1 and CDR2: MDHEN, SYDVKM. The ends lost 6 bases at V and 6 bases at J; junction bases unmatched: 10. The CDR3 runs to 14 residues. The CDR3 bases are TGTGCCAGCAGGCTGTGGACAGGGCGGCCCGAGCAGTACTTC. Protein product: CASRLWTGRPEQYF.

This clonotype has a count of ten or more. The chain has TRBV5-1 and TRBJ2-1; D call uncertain. From germline, CDR1 is SGHRS and CDR2 YFSETQ. V lost 4 bases and J 8 bases, leaving 13 bases between the germline ends. The CDR3 totals 13 residues. CDR3 DNA sequence: TGCGCCAGCAGCAAGGACCTGCCCCATGAGCAGTTCTTC. Its translation is CASSKDLPHEQFF. Variable domain in full (rest from reference TRBV5-1 and TRBJ2-1): KAGVTQTPRYLIKTRGQQVTLSCSPISGHRSVSWYQQTPGQGLQFLFEYFSETQRNKGNFPGRFSGRQFSNSRSEMNVSTLELGDSALYLCASSKDLPHEQFFGPGTRLTVL.

There are many counts of this clonotype. The chain joins TRBV7-3 to TRBJ2-7; D perhaps matches TRBD1 (6 bases). Germline assignment: CDR1 SGHTA and CDR2 FQGTGA. V dropped 0 bases and J dropped 5 bases, with 11 bases sitting between them. The CDR3 extends over 14 amino acids. In DNA form, the CDR3 reads TGTGCCAGCAGCTTAACCTCACAGGGCCACGAGCAGTACTTC. Its translation is CASSLTSQGHEQYF.

This clonotype was detected a few times. The chain couples TRBV12-2 to TRBJ2-5; the table's D call, TRBD2, was not checked against the DNA. TRBV12-2 is a listed pseudogene. There are 17 residues in the CDR3. The CDR3 DNA reads as TGTGCAAGTCGCTTAGGAAAAAGTGCGGGAGTGATTGAGACCCAGTACTTC. This translates into CASRLGKSAGVIETQYF.

This clonotype was counted ten times or more. This rearrangement joins TRBV20-1 to TRBJ2-3; D is unresolved. Trimming pared 0 bases from V and 1 base from J, leaving 11 bases between. Germline CDR1 and CDR2: DFQATT and SNEGSKA (reference sequence). The CDR3 has 15 residues. The CDR3 loop is CSARDSLSRTDTQYF. CDR3 bases: TGCAGTGCTAGAGATTCGCTGAGTCGCACAGATACGCAGTATTTT.

This clonotype has more than one count but fewer than ten. The chain employs TRBV5-1 and TRBJ2-1, with 10 bases that match TRBD2. Losses at the gene ends were 4 bases for V and 1 base for J; bases not matched to a gene: 11. The CDR3 contains 18 residues. The germline V gene encodes CDR1 SGHRS and CDR2 YFSETQ. The CDR3, as DNA: TGCGCCAGCAGCCTTATGAGCGGGAGGGGGGGGTCCTACAATGAGCAGTTCTTC. It yields the protein CASSLMSGRGGSYNEQFF.

This clonotype was counted at least ten times. This sequence joins TRBV7-9 and TRBJ2-1; D is ambiguous. The CDR3 loop spans 15 amino acids. CDR1 and CDR2 (germline): SEHNR, FQNEAQ (reference sequence). Trimming left V 1 base short and J 9 bases short, with 16 bases between. The CDR3 protein is CASSLGPLPYFEQFF. The DNA for the CDR3 is TGTGCCAGCAGCTTAGGACCACTCCCTTATTTTGAGCAGTTCTTC.

Many counts were recorded for this clonotype. The rearrangement links TRBV20-1 to TRBJ2-2; TRBD2 agrees at 8 bases. CDR1 is DFQATT, CDR2 SNEGSKA, per germline (reference sequence). J gave up 4 bases and V 6 bases, and 4 bases lay outside the gene matches. The CDR3 length is 13 residues. Written as DNA, the CDR3 is TGCAGTGCAAAGCGGGAGACCACCGGGGAGCTGTTTTTT. It specifies CSAKRETTGELFF.

In this sample, this clonotype turned up many times. The chain joins TRBV5-5 to TRBJ2-3; possibly TRBD1 or TRBD2 for D (7 bases each). The germline CDR1 and CDR2 sequences are SGHKS and YYEKEE (reference sequence). The CDR3 covers 15 residues. V gave up 4 bases and J gave up 3 bases, with 15 bases separating them. Written as DNA, the CDR3 is TGTGCCAGCAGCGCAGCAGGGGGAGGGACAGATACGCAGTATTTT. Protein sequence: CASSAAGGGTDTQYF.

This clonotype was found many times. The CDR3 DNA is TGTGCCAGCAGTTTGAGGGAAAAGAGCGGGACCCAGTACTTC. Translated, it gives CASSLREKSGTQYF. The J gene is TRBJ2-5, the V gene TRBV12-3 or TRBV12-4; the D gene is possibly TRBD2 (5 bases). There are 14 residues in the CDR3. V was trimmed by 3 bases and J by 7 bases, leaving 15 bases between them.

This clonotype has at least ten counts. The V call is TRBV20-1, the J call TRBJ2-1; the match to TRBD2 covers 7 bases. The germline V gene has CDR1 DFQATT and CDR2 SNEGSKA (reference sequence). With V trimmed by 0 bases and J by 3 bases, 8 bases remained unmatched. CDR3 length: 16 residues. The CDR3 nucleotides read TGCAGTGCTAGAGACGTTGAGCGGGGCAACTACAATGAGCAGTTCTTC. Translated, it gives CSARDVERGNYNEQFF.

This clonotype was counted at least ten times. At one boundary the junction diverges from the germline segment, which might be a read error. The V gene is TRBV3-1, the J gene TRBJ2-7; no clear D. CDR1 is LGHDT and CDR2 is YNNKEL in the germline V gene (reference sequence). This CDR3 comprises 12 residues. CDR3 amino acids: CASSKEAYEQYF. In nucleotides, the CDR3 is TGTGCCAGCAGCAAAGAGGCCTACGAGCAGTACTTC.

There are a few counts of this clonotype. The chain joins TRBV12-3 or TRBV12-4 to TRBJ1-3; no reliable D call. V lost 5 bases and J 2 bases, leaving 10 bases between the germline ends. The CDR3 has 14 amino acids. This chain's CDR3 is CASSIQPAGNTIYF. The CDR3 DNA is TGTGCCAGCAGTATACAGCCGGCTGGAAACACCATATATTTT.